These 18 T cell receptor beta chains share one sample of origin, sequenced in a study of graft-versus-host responses after intestinal transplantation. Sequencing used immunoSEQ multiplex PCR; TCRdb keeps in-frame clones, though not all of them. The sample lists 95,000 to 110,000 clones; about 88% were seen once. Their antigens remain unidentified. Sample: unstimulated CD4+ T cells sorted from spleen or lymph node cells, taken before intestinal transplant. All receptors derive from a human donor who received an intestinal transplant.

The chain is built from TRBV27 and TRBJ2-7; 9 nucleotides line up with TRBD1. Germline V lookup: CDR1 MNHEY, CDR2 SMNVEV (reference sequence). This CDR3 contains 15 residues. V lost 5 bases and J lost 1; bases outside the gene matches: 6. The CDR3 is CASSPDRGTSYEQYF. CDR3 in DNA: TGTGCCAGCAGTCCCGACAGGGGGACTTCCTACGAGCAGTACTTC.

V usage is TRBV7-2 and J usage is TRBJ2-1, with 8 bases lining up with TRBD2. Looked up from germline, CDR1 is SGHTA and CDR2 is FQGNSA. This CDR3 comprises 14 residues. The ends lost 6 bases at V and 2 bases at J; junction bases unmatched: 3. The CDR3: CASRWGLAYNEQFF. The CDR3 DNA sequence: TGTGCCAGCAGGTGGGGACTAGCCTACAATGAGCAGTTCTTC. The entire variable domain, with the rest obtained from reference TRBV7-2 and TRBJ2-1, is as follows: GAGVSQSPSNKVTEKGKDVELRCDPISGHTALYWYRQSLGQGLEFLIYFQGNSAPDKSGLPSDRFSAERTGGSVSTLTIQRTQQEDSAVYLCASRWGLAYNEQFFGPGTRLTVL.

V usage is TRBV10-2 and J usage is TRBJ1-1; tentative D call: TRBD1 (6 bases). Trimming shortened V by 6 bases and J by 1 base, and 12 bases separated the two germline ends. The CDR3 runs 14 residues. Germline assignment: CDR1 WSHSY and CDR2 SAAADI. CDR3 sequence reads: CASSSGHQNTEAFF. CDR3 sequence (DNA): TGCGCCAGCAGCTCGGGACACCAGAACACTGAAGCTTTCTTT.

J is TRBJ2-5 and V is TRBV7-2, with D hard to call. The CDR3 length is 15 residues. V lost 0 bases and J 1 base, leaving 9 bases between the germline ends. Germline CDR1 reads SGHTA; CDR2 reads FQGNSA. DNA of the CDR3: TGTGCCAGCAGCTTAGCGGCTAGGGCCCAAGAGACCCAGTACTTC. This gives the protein CASSLAARAQETQYF.

CDR3 protein: CASSRSSYNSPLHF. The CDR3 nucleotides read TGTGCCAGCAGTCGGAGCTCCTATAATTCACCCCTCCACTTT. The chain uses TRBV6-8 and TRBJ1-6, with D hard to call. The CDR3 is 14 amino acids. V lost 5 bases, J lost 0 bases, and 5 bases lay in between. Per germline, CDR1 MNHGY and CDR2 SAAAGT.

This clone turned up a few times. This sequence joins TRBV7-2 and TRBJ2-7, with D hard to call. The CDR3 extends over 13 amino acids. The germline gives CDR1 SGHTA, CDR2 FQGNSA. V lost 5 bases, J lost 4 bases, and 12 bases lay in between. As DNA, the CDR3 is TGTGCCAGCAGCACAGAGACCTTGTACGAGCAGTACTTC. Protein product: CASSTETLYEQYF.

This clone was seen only once. The chain carries TRBV9 and TRBJ1-3; the D gene is possibly TRBD1 (6 bases). The CDR3 length is 14 residues. Germline loops: CDR1 SGDLS, CDR2 YYNGEE. The V gene lost 0 bases and the J gene lost 4 bases, with 8 bases spanning the gap. The CDR3 sequence: CASSVDGGGNTIYF. The CDR3 nucleotides read TGTGCCAGCAGCGTAGATGGGGGCGGAAACACCATATATTTT.

The chain carries TRBV30 and TRBJ2-3; D is perhaps TRBD1 (5 bases). V was cut by 4 bases and J by 2 bases, with 10 bases left in between. CDR3 length: 13 amino acids. Germline V gene lookup returns CDR1 GTSNPN and CDR2 SVGIG (reference sequence). The CDR3 is CAWTGFNTDTQYF. Written as DNA, the CDR3 is TGTGCCTGGACAGGGTTCAACACAGATACGCAGTATTTT.

This clone was detected once. This chain joins TRBV6-5 and TRBJ1-4, with 7 bases aligning to TRBD1. The CDR3 has 15 residues. Germline CDR1 MNHEY, CDR2 SVGAGI. V gave up 7 bases and J gave up 5 bases; unmatched junction bases: 10. The CDR3 region is CASTGPDRANEKLFF. The CDR3, as DNA: TGTGCCAGCACTGGTCCCGACAGGGCGAATGAAAAACTGTTTTTT.

The chain combines TRBV2 with TRBJ2-7; D is uncertain. Germline CDR1 SNHLY, CDR2 FYNNEI. V lost 3 bases and J 0 bases, leaving 12 bases between the germline ends. CDR3 length equals 15 residues. The CDR3 bases are TGTGCCAGCAGTGACCCATGGGGAAGCTCCTACGAGCAGTACTTC. Translated: CASSDPWGSSYEQYF.

This chain uses TRBV5-6 with TRBJ2-7; no clear D. Trimming took 6 bases from V and 1 from J, leaving 11 bases between them. This CDR3 spans 13 amino acids. Per the germline V gene, CDR1 is SGHDT and CDR2 is YYEEEE. The CDR3 loop is CASKFGFSYEQYF. The CDR3 nucleotides read TGTGCCAGCAAGTTCGGGTTTTCCTACGAGCAGTACTTC.

This chain uses TRBV4-2 with TRBJ2-7; the D gene could be TRBD1 or TRBD2 (6 bases each). Per the germline V gene, CDR1 is LGHNA and CDR2 is YNFKEQ. Trimming took 1 base from V and 9 from J, leaving 19 bases between them. This CDR3 spans 15 amino acids. CDR3 sequence (DNA): TGTGCCAGCAGCCAAGTCGGGGGCACCTCCGGTGGGCAGTACTTC. As protein: CASSQVGGTSGGQYF.

The chain employs TRBV6-5 and TRBJ1-5; no firm D call. The CDR3 is 13 residues long. Looked up from germline, CDR1 is MNHEY and CDR2 is SVGAGI. V lost 7 bases to trimming and J lost 0 bases, with 7 bases between them. The CDR3 sequence: CASTLHSNQPQHF. The CDR3 nucleotides read TGTGCCAGCACCCTTCATAGCAATCAGCCCCAGCATTTT.

The J gene is TRBJ1-3, the V gene TRBV7-9; 10 bases fit TRBD1. The CDR3 runs 18 residues. V gave up 4 bases and J gave up 1 base; unmatched junction bases: 10. CDR1 is SEHNR, CDR2 FQNEAQ, per germline (reference sequence). In nucleotides, the CDR3 is TGTGCCAGCAGCTCGAGGGGTGGACAGGGGGTTTCTGGAAACACCATATATTTT. Translated: CASSSRGGQGVSGNTIYF.

The chain is built from TRBV9 and TRBJ2-6; D is unclear. The V and J ends lost 3 bases and 0 bases respectively, with 4 bases between them. This CDR3 spans 14 amino acids. The germline CDR1 and CDR2 sequences are SGDLS and YYNGEE. CDR3 DNA: TGTGCCAGCAGCGCTAGCTCTGGGGCCAACGTCCTGACTTTC. Protein product: CASSASSGANVLTF.

This sequence joins TRBV10-1 and TRBJ2-7; either TRBD1 or TRBD2 may supply D (6 bases each). V was clipped by 5 bases and J by 2 bases, with 13 bases between them. Germline loops: CDR1 WNHNN, CDR2 SYGVQD (reference sequence). CDR3 length: 14 residues. The CDR3: CASSQRGTPYEQYF. The CDR3 DNA reads TGCGCCAGCAGTCAACGGGGGACACCCTACGAGCAGTACTTC.

The V gene is TRBV12-2, the J gene TRBJ2-5; TRBD2, as called in the table, went unchecked against the DNA. TRBV12-2 is a pseudogene locus. The CDR3 runs to 17 residues. Here the CDR3 reads CASRPTPPGLELETQYF. CDR3 DNA sequence: TGTGCAAGTCGCCCCACCCCCCCGGGACTAGAGCTCGAGACCCAGTACTTC.

The chain is built from TRBV30 and TRBJ1-1, with D uncertain. This CDR3 contains 13 residues. CDR1 and CDR2 (germline): GTSNPN, SVGIG (reference sequence). Trimming shortened V by 4 bases and J by 2 bases, and 11 bases separated the two germline ends. The CDR3 sequence is CAWTPLVNTEAFF. The CDR3 coding sequence is TGTGCCTGGACCCCGCTAGTTAACACTGAAGCTTTCTTT.